This TCR beta chain was sequenced in a study of T cell responses to AZD1222 COVID-19 vaccine. Study outcomes and limitations: Dominant CD4 TCR responses targeted spike regions 160-218 and 743-854. The study reported that nearly half of spike-specific TCRs target unmutated variant regions.

A remark on this clone: Its antigen is not identified.

Trimming shortened V by 3 bases and J by 7 bases, and 15 bases separated the two germline ends. Germline-derived CDR1 and CDR2 are GTSNPN and SVGIG (reference sequence). The CDR3 is 13 residues long. Produced via immunoSEQ multiplex PCR; TCRdb's table is partial and in-frame only. Of some 130,000 clones detected, approximately 95% appear once; the ten largest clones hold approximately 7%. This TCR derives from an adult who received the AZD1222 COVID-19 vaccine. Sequenced material: peripheral blood, taken 28 days after the second AZD1222 dose. This chain joins TRBV30 and TRBJ1-2; D ambiguous. The CDR3 nucleotides read TGTGCCTGGAGCGGCCTTTTTGGCGGTGGCTACACCTTC. Protein sequence: CAWSGLFGGGYTF.